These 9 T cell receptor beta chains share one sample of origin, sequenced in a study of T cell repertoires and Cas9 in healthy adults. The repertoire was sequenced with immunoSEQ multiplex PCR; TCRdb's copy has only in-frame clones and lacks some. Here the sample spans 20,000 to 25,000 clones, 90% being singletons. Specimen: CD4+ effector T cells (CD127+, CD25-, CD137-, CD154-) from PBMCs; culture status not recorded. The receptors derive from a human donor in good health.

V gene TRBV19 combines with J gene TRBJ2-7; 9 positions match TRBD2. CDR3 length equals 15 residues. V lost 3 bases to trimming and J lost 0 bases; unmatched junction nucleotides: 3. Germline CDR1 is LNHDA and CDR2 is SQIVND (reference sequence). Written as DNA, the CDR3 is TGTGCCAGTAGTATCGCGACTAGCGGCTCCTACGAGCAGTACTTC. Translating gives CASSIATSGSYEQYF.

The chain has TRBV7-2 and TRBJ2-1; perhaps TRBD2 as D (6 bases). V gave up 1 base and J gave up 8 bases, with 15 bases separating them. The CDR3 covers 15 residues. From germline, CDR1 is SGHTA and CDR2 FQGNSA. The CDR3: CASSLVIFGGDEQFF. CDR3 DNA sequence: TGTGCCAGCAGCTTAGTGATCTTTGGAGGGGATGAGCAGTTCTTC.

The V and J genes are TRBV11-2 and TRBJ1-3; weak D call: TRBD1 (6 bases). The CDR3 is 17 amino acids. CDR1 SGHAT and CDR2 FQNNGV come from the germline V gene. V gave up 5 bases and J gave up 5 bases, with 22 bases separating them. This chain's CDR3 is CASSLPRGHRLRNTIYF. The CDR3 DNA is TGTGCCAGCAGCCTCCCCAGGGGACACCGACTGAGAAACACCATATATTTT.

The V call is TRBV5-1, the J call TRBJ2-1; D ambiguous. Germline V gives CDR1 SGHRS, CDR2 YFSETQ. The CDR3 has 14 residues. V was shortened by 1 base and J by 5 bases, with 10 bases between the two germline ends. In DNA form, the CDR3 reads TGCGCCAGCAGCTTGAGCCATGTCAACAATGAGCAGTTCTTC. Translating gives CASSLSHVNNEQFF.

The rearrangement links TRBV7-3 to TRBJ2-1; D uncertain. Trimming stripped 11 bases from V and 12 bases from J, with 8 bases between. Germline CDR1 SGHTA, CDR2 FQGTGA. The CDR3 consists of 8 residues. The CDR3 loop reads CAFLGQFF. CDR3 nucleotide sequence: TGTGCCTTTCTAGGGCAGTTCTTC. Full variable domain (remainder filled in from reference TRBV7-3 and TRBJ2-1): GAGVSQTPSNKVTEKGKYVELRCDPISGHTALYWYRQSLGQGPEFLIYFQGTGAADDSGLPNDRFFAVRPEGSVSTLKIQRTERGDSAVYLCAFLGQFFGPGTRLTVL.

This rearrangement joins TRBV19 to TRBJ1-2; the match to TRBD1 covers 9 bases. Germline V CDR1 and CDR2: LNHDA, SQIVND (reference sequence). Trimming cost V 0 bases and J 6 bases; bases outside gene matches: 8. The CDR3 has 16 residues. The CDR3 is CASSIDPTGGLNGYTF. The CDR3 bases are TGTGCCAGTAGTATAGATCCCACAGGGGGCTTAAATGGCTACACCTTC.

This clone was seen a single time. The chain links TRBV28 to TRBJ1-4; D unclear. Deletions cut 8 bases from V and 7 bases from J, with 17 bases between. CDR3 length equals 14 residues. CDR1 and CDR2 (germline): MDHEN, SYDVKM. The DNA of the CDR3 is TGTGCCAGCGGGCCGGGAGGACCCATTGAAAAACTGTTTTTT. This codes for CASGPGGPIEKLFF.

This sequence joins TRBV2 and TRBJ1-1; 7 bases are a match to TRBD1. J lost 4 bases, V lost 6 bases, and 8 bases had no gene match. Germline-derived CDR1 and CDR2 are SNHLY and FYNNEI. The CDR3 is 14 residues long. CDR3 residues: CASSTNRGGTEAFF. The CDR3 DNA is TGTGCCAGCAGCACGAACAGGGGTGGCACTGAAGCTTTCTTT.

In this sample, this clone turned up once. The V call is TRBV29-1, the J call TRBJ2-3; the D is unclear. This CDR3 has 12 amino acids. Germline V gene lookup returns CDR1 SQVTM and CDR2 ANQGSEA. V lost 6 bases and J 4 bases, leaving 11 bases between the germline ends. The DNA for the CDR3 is TGCAGCGTGGCTATTCCGCCAGATACGCAGTATTTT. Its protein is CSVAIPPDTQYF.